This TCR beta chain was sequenced in a study of a mutant IDH1 vaccine in newly diagnosed glioma. Study background: The patients received vaccinations eight times, in weeks 1, 3, 5, 7, 11, 15, 19 and 23. Patients were pretreated with radiotherapy, temozolomide, or both, mostly both. Whole-study results and caveats: Pseudoprogression appears to have had no connection to changes in top peripheral T cell clonotypes.

Indicated time point: week 5, during vaccination. The investigators gave 300 ug of mutant IDH1 20-mer peptide in each vaccine dose, together with topical imiquimod. Clones were read by immunoSEQ multiplex PCR, and TCRdb kept only the in-frame ones, dropping some. The data hold about 56,000 clones, with approximately 90% observed a single time. As to this clone: What it recognizes is unknown.

CDR3 size: 13 residues. Trimming stripped 7 bases from V and 4 bases from J, with 11 bases between. Per the germline V gene, CDR1 is MNHNS and CDR2 is SASEGT. The specimen comprised PBMCs, sampled from a glioma patient whose treatment included an IDH1 peptide vaccine. The receptor's source is a woman aged 35 to 49 with glioma. The J gene is TRBJ2-1, the V gene TRBV6-1; unclear D gene. The CDR3 protein is CASTKQLYNEQFF. CDR3 bases: TGTGCCAGCACTAAACAGTTATACAATGAGCAGTTCTTC.